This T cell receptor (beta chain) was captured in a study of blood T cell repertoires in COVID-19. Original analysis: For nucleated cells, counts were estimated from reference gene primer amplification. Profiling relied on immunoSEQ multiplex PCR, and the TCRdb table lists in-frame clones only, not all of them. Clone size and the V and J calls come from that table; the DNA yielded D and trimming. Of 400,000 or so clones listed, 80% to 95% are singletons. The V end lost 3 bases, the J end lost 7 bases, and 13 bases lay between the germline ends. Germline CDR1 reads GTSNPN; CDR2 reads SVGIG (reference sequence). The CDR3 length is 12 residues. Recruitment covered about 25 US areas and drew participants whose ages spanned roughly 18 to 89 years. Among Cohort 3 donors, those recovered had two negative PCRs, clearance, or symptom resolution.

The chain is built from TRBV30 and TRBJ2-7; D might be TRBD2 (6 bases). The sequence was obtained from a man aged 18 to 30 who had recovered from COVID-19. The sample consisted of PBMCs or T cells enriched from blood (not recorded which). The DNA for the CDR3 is TGTGCCTGGAGCCCCTGGCGGGAAGAGCAGTACTTC. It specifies CAWSPWREEQYF. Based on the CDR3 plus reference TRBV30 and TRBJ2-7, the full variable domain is SQTIHQWPATLVQPVGSPLSLECTVEGTSNPNLYWYRQAAGRGLQLLFYSVGIGQISSEVPQNLSASRPQDRQFILSSKKLLLSDSGFYLCAWSPWREEQYFGPGTRLTVT.